This T cell receptor (beta chain) was found in a study of cytomegalovirus exposure and HLA in healthy donors. The study, taken as a whole, reports: Productive status was seen about 90% or about 30% of the time for most TCR beta V segments in an earlier analysis. When analyzed later, a missense DCLRE1C variant was found to be linked to TCR beta V- and J-gene trimming. Across all donors, roughly uniform sequencing depth was an assumption of the presence/absence analyses.

Notes on this clone: Its antigen is undetermined.

This CDR3 is built from 12 residues. V shed 4 bases, J shed 3 bases, and the junction held 1 base outside the gene matches. Germline CDR1 is SGHNT and CDR2 is YYREEE (reference sequence). Primers included in the PCR were 60 Vbeta and 13 Jbeta primers. Sequencing used immunoSEQ multiplex PCR; TCRdb keeps in-frame clones, though not all of them. The sample has around 170,000 clones; around 73% are singletons. The sequence came from a man aged 60 to 75 in good health and CMV-seronegative. The sample comprised PBMCs. The J gene is TRBJ2-7, the V gene TRBV5-4; 7 nucleotides align to TRBD1. The CDR3 coding sequence is TGTGCCAGCAGCAGGGACAGCTACGAGCAGTACTTC. Residues: CASSRDSYEQYF.